Given below is one TCR beta chain in context. This clone's antigen is unknown. It has no much larger one-base neighbor in the sample; base qualities were not kept. This sample stems from a study of cytomegalovirus exposure and HLA in healthy donors (TCRdb year 2017). A note on the overall study: The 650 to 800 repertoires of the first cohort and the 95 to 150 validation repertoires were produced on the same platform, according to a later analysis. The aim of the study was to test whether cataloging public T cell receptors could identify signatures of past pathogen exposure. Along with the approximately 670-subject first cohort, a separate validation cohort of approximately 110 different subjects was used. The study combined high-throughput TCR immunosequencing, statistical association of individual TCRs with disease status, and machine learning to predict cytomegalovirus infection status. Beyond this particular receptor, the publication reports: The classifier was reported to diagnose cytomegalovirus status with high specificity and sensitivity in both the original cohort and the validation cohort. All 120 or so repertoires were used to score co-occurrence in the validation cohort in a later analysis, because that analysis had no HLA typing for the cohort. According to the authors, the approach could potentially be generalized to other disease states and immunological phenotypes. A total of 150 or so TCR beta chains were listed by the study as associated with cytomegalovirus. Three of the identified cytomegalovirus-associated TCR beta chains were confirmed in vitro to be specific for cytomegalovirus antigens. Subsequent analysis determined that TCRs grouped into clusters in the first cohort also showed a tendency toward co-occurrence across the roughly 110 validation repertoires, and 85% to 95% of cluster scores exceeded 0. Across donors, most TCR sequences were observed very rarely, whereas some public TCRs were present in many individuals.

The protocol used for the library was the immunoSEQ multiplex PCR assay. As for how the authors treated the data: A statistical classification framework was built to diagnose cytomegalovirus status from the catalog of TCR beta chain sequences. Held by TCRdb, this immuneACCESS table contains in-frame sequences only and omits some clones. Under half of the omission traces to an unresolved V gene where checked; the cause of the rest is unknown. V, J and clone size were drawn from that table, and D and trimming were deduced from the DNA. The sample contains about 86,000 clones, just under 95% of them found a single time. The top ten clonotypes cover approximately 0.67% of the sample. Donors formed part of the validation cohort, which comprised over a hundred subjects and was distinct from the first cohort of under 800 subjects. V gives up 5 bases and J gives up 4 bases, and the segment between their germline ends measures 14 bases. According to the germline V gene, CDR1 reads SQVTM and CDR2 reads ANQGSEA. The CDR3, cysteine through phenylalanine, is 13 amino acids long. CDR3 DNA only is kept here, 39 bases in frame from base 1.

This sequence originates from a man between 18 and 35 years old in good health and CMV-seronegative. The chain is assembled from TRBV29-1 and TRBJ1-2; the D gene assignment is ambiguous. What was sequenced was PBMCs. The encoded CDR3 is CSVKERAPYGYTF. The sequenced DNA: TGCAGCGTTAAGGAGAGGGCTCCCTATGGCTACACCTTC.